This is a list of T cell receptor beta chains from one sample in a study of molecular identifiers for immune sequencing clone quantification. TCRdb re-called the PCR reads with MiXCR, one entry per CDR3 protein. The profile shows 460,000 or so distinct CDR3 sequences, about 20% of them singletons. Sequenced: naive CD8+ T cells from blood, with Jurkat cell RNA spiked in. The receptors shown here come from a human donor in good health. Some libraries in this study had Jurkat cell RNA spiked in. CDR3s include the opening cysteine and the closing phenylalanine or tryptophan. Each record gives: D gene, V gene, J gene, CDR3 length, clone size, CDR3 DNA, CDR3 protein. A D gene is named only where the DNA matches it firmly. Some rows mark clone size as missing; the rest say once, few, many or name a class of expanded clone.

d_gene: .
v_gene: TRBV2
j_gene: TRBJ1-4
len: 15
abundance: .
CDR3nt: TGTGCCAGCAGTGAATTGCGGAGTTCTAATGAAAAACTGTTTTTT
CDR3aa: CASSELRSSNEKLFF

d_gene: .
v_gene: TRBV10-2
j_gene: TRBJ1-4
len: 13
abundance: .
CDR3nt: TGCGCCAGCAGAGGCAGGGAGAGGGAAAAACTGTTTTTT
CDR3aa: CASRGREREKLFF

d_gene: TRBD1
v_gene: TRBV12-5
j_gene: TRBJ1-1
len: 16
abundance: many
CDR3nt: TGTGCTAGTGGTTCAGCTGTAACAGGGGCGAACACTGAAGCTTTCTTT
CDR3aa: CASGSAVTGANTEAFF

d_gene: TRBD1
v_gene: TRBV6-2/TRBV6-3
j_gene: TRBJ1-1
len: 13
abundance: many
CDR3nt: TGTGCCAGCAGCCGGACAGGTCTCACTGAAGCTTTCTTT
CDR3aa: CASSRTGLTEAFF

d_gene: .
v_gene: TRBV6-6
j_gene: TRBJ2-2
len: 15
abundance: many
CDR3nt: TGTGCCAGCAGTTACCCTAACTTTAGGACCGGGGAGCTGTTTTTT
CDR3aa: CASSYPNFRTGELFF

d_gene: TRBD2
v_gene: TRBV12-3/TRBV12-4
j_gene: TRBJ2-7
len: 13
abundance: .
CDR3nt: TGTGCCAGCATCCCTTCGGGAGGGGTAGAGCAGTACTTC
CDR3aa: CASIPSGGVEQYF

d_gene: .
v_gene: TRBV7-2
j_gene: TRBJ2-1
len: 19
abundance: many
CDR3nt: TGTGCCAGCAGCTTAATGGGCCCGGGCTTAGGTTTATCGTACAATGAGCAGTTCTTC
CDR3aa: CASSLMGPGLGLSYNEQFF

d_gene: .
v_gene: TRBV4-3
j_gene: TRBJ2-1
len: 17
abundance: .
CDR3nt: TGCGCCAGCAGCCCGGGACTGGTCCGGAGCTCCTACAATGAGCAGTTCTTC
CDR3aa: CASSPGLVRSSYNEQFF

d_gene: TRBD1
v_gene: TRBV5-1
j_gene: TRBJ2-7
len: 16
abundance: many
CDR3nt: TGCGCCAGCAGCTTGGCCGCCCCAGGGGGCTGGAACGAGCAGTACTTC
CDR3aa: CASSLAAPGGWNEQYF

d_gene: TRBD1
v_gene: TRBV27
j_gene: TRBJ1-1
len: 16
abundance: .
CDR3nt: TGTGCCAGCAGTGCCGGGACAGGGGGCCGGTTTACTGAAGCTTTCTTT
CDR3aa: CASSAGTGGRFTEAFF

d_gene: TRBD1
v_gene: TRBV20-1
j_gene: TRBJ2-6
len: 20
abundance: .
CDR3nt: TGCAGTGCTAGAGATCGGGGACAGTCCTCACCTCTCTCTGGGGCCAACATCCTGACTTTC
CDR3aa: CSARDRGQSSPLSGANILTF

d_gene: .
v_gene: TRBV27
j_gene: TRBJ2-1
len: 12
abundance: .
CDR3nt: TGTGCCAGCAGAGAAAGTAACAATGAGCAGTTCTTC
CDR3aa: CASRESNNEQFF

d_gene: .
v_gene: TRBV4-3
j_gene: TRBJ2-3
len: 16
abundance: many
CDR3nt: TGCGCCAGCAGCAGCGCGTATGCACTGTATACCGATACGCAGTATTTT
CDR3aa: CASSSAYALYTDTQYF

d_gene: .
v_gene: TRBV20-1
j_gene: TRBJ1-1
len: 13
abundance: .
CDR3nt: TGCAGTGCCCTCTACAGGGTGGGCGCTGAAGCTTTCTTT
CDR3aa: CSALYRVGAEAFF

d_gene: .
v_gene: TRBV7-6
j_gene: TRBJ2-5
len: 15
abundance: .
CDR3nt: TGTGCCAGCAGCCGTGCCCAGGGAGATGGAGAGACCCAGTACTTC
CDR3aa: CASSRAQGDGETQYF

d_gene: TRBD1
v_gene: TRBV7-9
j_gene: TRBJ1-1
len: 16
abundance: many
CDR3nt: TGTGCCAGCAGCCCTCTAGACAGGGGCTTGAACACTGAAGCTTTCTTT
CDR3aa: CASSPLDRGLNTEAFF